These T cell receptor beta chains were read from a single sample in a study of control samples from healthy donors and cancer patients. Sequencing was performed with immunoSEQ multiplex PCR; in TCRdb, only in-frame clones are kept and a portion is missing. This repertoire shows around 170,000 clones, roughly 90% found once; its top ten account for about 1.4%. Material: blood. These receptors were taken from a woman aged 50 to 60 in good health. Both conserved end residues are part of each CDR3. Expanded clones are given a class, and other clones once, few, many or no size at all.

cdr3_aa v_call cdr3_length clone_size
CASSFSQGGEAFF TRBV28 13 .
CASSDIGRGTDTQYF TRBV19 15 .
CAISGNWNQPQHF TRBV10-3 13 .
CASSRGQAAYEQYF TRBV6-5 14 .
CASTGPSVLEQYF TRBV6-6 13 .
CASSQGRGESEAFF TRBV4-3 14 .
CASSQENWDRSYEQYF TRBV4-1 16 .
CAWSRRTGRNSPLHF TRBV30 15 .
CASSVGDGLGGYTF TRBV28 14 .
CASRSAGGPPNEQYF TRBV6-5 15 .
CASSLGGEGEKAFF TRBV28 14 .
CASSVQQGAAGYTF TRBV7-9 14 .
CASSMTGETGELFF TRBV19 14 .
CASRPTGGAGDTQYF TRBV7-3 15 .
CASREPGISNYGYTF TRBV19 15 .
CASYKRGSTDTQYF TRBV30 14 .
CASSLSVAGVRNEQFF TRBV7-7 16 .
CASSQAGFSNQPQHF TRBV3-1/TRBV3-2 15 .
CASKLEHEQYF TRBV10-1 11 .
CASSLLPGSNYGYTF TRBV7-8 15 .
CASSLVGERTEAFF TRBV5-1 14 .
CASSYSTGREGQYF TRBV6-2/TRBV6-3 14 .
CASSELQENTEAFF TRBV2 14 few
CASSPIGGRRDEQYF TRBV7-2 15 .
CASSYSVGYGYTF TRBV6-5 13 .
CASSQGQGNYGYTF TRBV7-8 14 .
CASSQRGNGNTIYF TRBV4-2 14 .
CAISEIPDYETEAFF TRBV10-3 15 once
CAWSSSETQYF TRBV30 11 .
CASSTEQRVTGELFF TRBV14 15 .
CASSRRGGTEAFF TRBV5-1 13 .